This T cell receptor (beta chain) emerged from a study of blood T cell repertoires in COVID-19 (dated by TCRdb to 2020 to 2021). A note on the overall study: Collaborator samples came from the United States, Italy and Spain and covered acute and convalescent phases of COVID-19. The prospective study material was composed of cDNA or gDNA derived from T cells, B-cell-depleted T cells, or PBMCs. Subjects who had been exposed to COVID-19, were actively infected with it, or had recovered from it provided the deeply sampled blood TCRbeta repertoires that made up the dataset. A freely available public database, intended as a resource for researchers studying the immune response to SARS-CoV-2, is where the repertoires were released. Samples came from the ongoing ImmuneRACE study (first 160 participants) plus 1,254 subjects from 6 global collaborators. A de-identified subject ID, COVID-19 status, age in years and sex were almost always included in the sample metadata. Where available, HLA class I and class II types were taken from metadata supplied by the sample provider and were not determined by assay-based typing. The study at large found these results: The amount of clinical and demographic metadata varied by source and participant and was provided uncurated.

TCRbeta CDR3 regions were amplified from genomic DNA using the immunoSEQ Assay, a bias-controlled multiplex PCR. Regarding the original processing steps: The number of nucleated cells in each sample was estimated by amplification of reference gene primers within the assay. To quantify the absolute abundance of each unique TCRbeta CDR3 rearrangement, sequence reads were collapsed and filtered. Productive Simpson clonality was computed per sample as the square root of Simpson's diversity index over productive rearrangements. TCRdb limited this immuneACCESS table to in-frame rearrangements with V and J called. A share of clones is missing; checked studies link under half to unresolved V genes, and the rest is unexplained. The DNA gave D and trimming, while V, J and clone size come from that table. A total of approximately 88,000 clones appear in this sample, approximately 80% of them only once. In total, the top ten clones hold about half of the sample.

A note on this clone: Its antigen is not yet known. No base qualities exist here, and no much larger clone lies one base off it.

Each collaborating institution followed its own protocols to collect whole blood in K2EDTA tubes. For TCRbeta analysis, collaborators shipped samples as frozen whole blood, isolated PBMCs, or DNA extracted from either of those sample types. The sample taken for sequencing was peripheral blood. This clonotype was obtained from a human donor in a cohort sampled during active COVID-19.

The DNA sequence is given as TGTGCCAGCAGTGCTAGCGGGAGGGTAGGGCAGTACTTC. Its protein reads: CASSASGRVGQYF. Recombination connected TRBV25-1 to TRBJ2-7, with 12 bases aligning to TRBD2. V is cut back by 4 bases and J by 9 bases, with 4 bases in the junction unmatched. The CDR3 has 13 amino acids, counting the end cysteine and phenylalanine. CDR3 DNA only is kept here, 39 bases in frame from base 1. CDR1 and CDR2 (MGHDK, SYGVNS) derive from the germline V gene.